The following is a T cell receptor (beta chain) sequence with its context. As yet, its antigen is unknown. TCRdb re-called the 5' RACE reads through MiXCR, storing one row per CDR3 protein. The data hold 150,000 or so distinct CDR3 sequences, with 25% to 35% observed a single time. Germline CDR1 is SGHTA and CDR2 is FQGNSA. Trimming removed 4 bases from V and 5 bases from J, with 8 bases in between. The CDR3 runs 12 residues. The data were obtained in a study of CD8 T cells in ankylosing spondylitis. Broader study findings: Some motif variants were previously reported in reactive arthritis synovial fluid and blood.

The receptor was isolated from a male donor with ankylosing spondylitis. The specimen was synovial fluid, either unsorted or a sorted T cell fraction (not recorded which). V gene TRBV7-2 combines with J gene TRBJ2-5; D is ambiguous. CDR3 sequence (DNA): TGTGCCAGCAGCTCCCGGCGGGAGACCCAGTACTTC. The encoded protein is CASSSRRETQYF.